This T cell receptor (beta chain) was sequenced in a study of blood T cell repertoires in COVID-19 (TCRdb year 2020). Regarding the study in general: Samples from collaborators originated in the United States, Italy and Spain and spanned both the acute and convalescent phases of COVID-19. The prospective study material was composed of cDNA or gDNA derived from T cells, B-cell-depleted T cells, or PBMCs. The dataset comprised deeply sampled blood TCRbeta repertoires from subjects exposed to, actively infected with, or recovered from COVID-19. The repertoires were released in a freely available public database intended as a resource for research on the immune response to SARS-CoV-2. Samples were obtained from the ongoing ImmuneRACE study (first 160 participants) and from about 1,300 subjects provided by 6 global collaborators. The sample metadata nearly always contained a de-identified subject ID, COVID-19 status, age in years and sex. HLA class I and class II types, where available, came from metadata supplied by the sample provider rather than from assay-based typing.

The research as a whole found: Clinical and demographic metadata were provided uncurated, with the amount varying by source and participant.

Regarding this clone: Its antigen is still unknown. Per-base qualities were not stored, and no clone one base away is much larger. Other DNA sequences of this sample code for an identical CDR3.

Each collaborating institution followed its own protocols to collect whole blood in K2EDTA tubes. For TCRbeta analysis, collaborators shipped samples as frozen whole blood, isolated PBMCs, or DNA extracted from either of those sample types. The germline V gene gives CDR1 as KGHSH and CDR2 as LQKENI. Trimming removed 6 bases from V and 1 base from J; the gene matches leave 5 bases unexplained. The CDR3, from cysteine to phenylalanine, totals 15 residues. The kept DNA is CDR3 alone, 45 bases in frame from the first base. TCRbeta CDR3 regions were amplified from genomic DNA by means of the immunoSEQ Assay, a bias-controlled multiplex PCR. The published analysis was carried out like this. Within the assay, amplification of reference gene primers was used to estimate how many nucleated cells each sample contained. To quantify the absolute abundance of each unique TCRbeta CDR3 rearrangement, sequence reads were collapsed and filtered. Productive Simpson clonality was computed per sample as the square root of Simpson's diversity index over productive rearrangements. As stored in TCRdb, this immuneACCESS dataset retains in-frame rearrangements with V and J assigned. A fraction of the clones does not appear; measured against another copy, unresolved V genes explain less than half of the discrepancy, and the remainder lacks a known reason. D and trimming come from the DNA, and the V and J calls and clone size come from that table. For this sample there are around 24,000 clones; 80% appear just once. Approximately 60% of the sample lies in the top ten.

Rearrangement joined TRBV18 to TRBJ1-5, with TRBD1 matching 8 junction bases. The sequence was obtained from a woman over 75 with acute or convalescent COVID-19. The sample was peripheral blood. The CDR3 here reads CASSPGQGSNQPQHF. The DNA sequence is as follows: TGTGCCAGCTCCCCAGGACAGGGAAGCAATCAGCCCCAGCATTTT. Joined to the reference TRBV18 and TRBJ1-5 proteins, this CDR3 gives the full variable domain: NAGVMQNPRHLVRRRGQEARLRCSPMKGHSHVYWYRQLPEEGLKFMVYLQKENIIDESGMPKERFSAEFPKEGPSILRIQQVVRGDSAAYFCASSPGQGSNQPQHFGDGTRLSIL.